What follows are 15 T cell receptor beta chains derived from one specimen sequenced in a study of T cells in women clearing cervical HPV infection. The table came from immunoSEQ multiplex PCR; TCRdb's copy has only in-frame clones and leaves some out. Its listing shows more than 45,000 clones. Sample: blood buffy coat. These receptors all stem from a woman aged 18 to 75 with a cervical HPV16 infection that either progressed to CIN3+ or cleared (not recorded which).

Comments on this clone: The read falls 3 residues short of the CDR3 end, and the missing part is taken from the germline J gene. The chain joins TRBV7-3 to TRBJ1-5; D gene unclear. The CDR3 has 14 amino acids. Germline lookup yields CDR1 SGHTA and CDR2 FQGTGA. V lost 1 base and J lost 1, with 5 bases in between. The part of the CDR3 DNA that was read is TGTGCCAGCAGCTTAAATCTGAGCAATCAGCCC. This codes for CASSLNLSNQP. The full CDR3 protein reads CASSLNLSNQPQHF.

Of note for this clone: The CDR3 goes on 3 residues after the read ends, and that part is filled in from the germline J gene. The V call is TRBV9, the J call TRBJ2-5; D tentatively reads TRBD1 or TRBD2 (6 bases each). V was cut by 3 bases and J by 4 bases, with 19 bases left in between. The CDR3 is made up of 16 amino acids. Germline V gene lookup returns CDR1 SGDLS and CDR2 YYNGEE. Incomplete CDR3 DNA: TGTGCCAGCAGCGAGTCCAGGAGGGGGTTATCAGAGACC. It specifies CASSESRRGLSET. The CDR3 reads in full as CASSESRRGLSETQYF.

A note on this clone: The missing CDR3 end, 3 residues past where the read stops, is filled in from the germline J gene. This sequence joins TRBV20-1 and TRBJ1-1; 7 bases line up with TRBD1. Germline CDR1 DFQATT, CDR2 SNEGSKA (reference sequence). The CDR3 runs to 15 residues. CDR3 residues: CSARDRTGRYTEAFF. The covered CDR3 bases are TGCAGTGCTAGAGATCGGACAGGCCGTTATACGGAA.

In regard to this clone: The sequence runs out 3 residues before the end of the CDR3; the remainder is reconstructed from the germline J gene. The chain uses TRBV5-5 and TRBJ2-7; 7 bases align to TRBD2. Germline V lookup: CDR1 SGHKS, CDR2 YYEKEE (reference sequence). J gave up 5 bases and V 0 bases, and 5 bases lay outside the gene matches. The CDR3 is 14 residues long. The covered CDR3 bases are TGTGCCAGCAGCTTGGCAGCAGGGAGGGACGAG. Encoded protein: CASSLAAGRDE. Given in full, the CDR3 is CASSLAAGRDEQYF.

With respect to this clone: The CDR3 end lies 3 residues beyond the end of the read and is filled in from the germline J gene. The chain couples TRBV5-5 to TRBJ2-3, with D perhaps matching TRBD1 (6 bases). The CDR3 runs 13 residues. The germline V gene has CDR1 SGHKS and CDR2 YYEKEE (reference sequence). Trimming pared 4 bases from V and 6 bases from J, leaving 12 bases between. The CDR3 bases that were read are TGTGCCAGCAGCCTGACAGGTTTTGATACG. Its translation: CASSLTGFDT. The full-length CDR3 reads as CASSLTGFDTQYF.

The CDR3 spells CASIPTGVANEKLFF. The covered CDR3 bases are TGTGCCAGCATCCCCACAGGGGTAGCTAATGAAAAA. The chain combines TRBV5-6 with TRBJ1-4, with TRBD1 identical over 7 bases. The CDR3 extends 3 residues past the end of the read, so its final part is completed from the germline J gene. V lost 6 bases, J lost 3 bases, and 8 bases stayed unmatched. Looked up from germline, CDR1 is SGHDT and CDR2 is YYEEEE. This CDR3 has 15 residues.

About this clone itself: The read is 3 residues too short to cover the CDR3 end, so that end is filled in from the germline J gene. The chain combines TRBV27 with TRBJ1-2; the D gene is possibly TRBD1 (5 bases). The CDR3 consists of 14 residues. Trimming removed 6 bases at V and 3 bases at J, with 14 bases between. CDR1 is MNHEY, CDR2 SMNVEV, per germline (reference sequence). CDR3 bases read: TGTGCCAGCAGGGGACTCCCGAGGGACTATGGC. This translates into CASRGLPRDYG. In full, the CDR3 is CASRGLPRDYGYTF.

To note about this clone: The read gets to within 3 residues of the CDR3 end, and the germline J gene fills in the rest. This chain connects TRBV5-6 to TRBJ1-1; 11 nucleotides align to TRBD1. The CDR3 has 15 amino acids. Germline CDR1 is SGHDT and CDR2 is YYEEEE. This chain's CDR3 is CASSLVGTGGSGAFF. The CDR3 bases that were read are TGTGCCAGCAGCTTGGTAGGGACAGGGGGAAGTGGA.

About this clone: The read ends 3 residues before the CDR3 terminus; that terminus is restored from the germline J gene. This chain joins TRBV20-1 and TRBJ2-3, with 9 nucleotides matching TRBD1. The ends lost 3 bases at V and 2 bases at J; junction bases unmatched: 3. CDR3 length equals 14 residues. Per the germline V gene, CDR1 is DFQATT and CDR2 is SNEGSKA (reference sequence). CDR3 protein: CSARGTGFTDTQYF. Partial CDR3 DNA: TGCAGTGCTAGGGGGACAGGGTTCACAGATACG.

Notes on this clone: The observed sequence ends 3 residues before the CDR3 terminus, with the missing tail filled in from the germline J gene. V is TRBV20-1 and J is TRBJ2-1; 7 bases align to TRBD2. V shed 1 base, J shed 0 bases, and the junction held 3 bases outside the gene matches. CDR3 length: 15 residues. Germline CDR1 is DFQATT and CDR2 is SNEGSKA (reference sequence). The CDR3 here is CSARGRLASYNEQFF. The sequenced CDR3 bases are TGCAGTGCTAGAGGGAGACTAGCCTCCTACAATGAG.

CDR3 DNA, as far as it was read: TGCGCCAGCAGCTTCTACAGGGATACAGGGGCCAACGTC. Translation: CASSFYRDTGANV. The full-length CDR3 reads as CASSFYRDTGANVLTF. The chain links TRBV5-1 to TRBJ2-6; possibly TRBD1 for D (6 bases). The read falls 3 residues short of the CDR3 end, and the missing part is taken from the germline J gene. The CDR3 spans 16 residues. CDR1 and CDR2 (germline): SGHRS, YFSETQ. V lost 2 bases, J lost 4 bases, and 13 bases lay in between.

Remarks on this clone: Sequencing ends 3 residues short of the CDR3 end; the germline J gene provides the rest. V is TRBV18 and J is TRBJ2-1, with 7 nucleotides matching TRBD2. Germline CDR1 reads KGHSH; CDR2 reads LQKENI. This CDR3 contains 15 residues. J was trimmed by 2 bases and V by 5 bases; bases with no gene match: 6. The sequenced CDR3 bases are TGTGCCAGCTCATTGGGGGGGAGTCCCTACAATGAG. Protein: CASSLGGSPYNE. In full, the CDR3 reads CASSLGGSPYNEQFF.

With regard to this clone: The read comes to an end 3 residues before the CDR3 does, leaving the germline J gene to fill in the end. The rearrangement links TRBV7-3 to TRBJ2-1; unclear D gene. Trimming took 5 bases from V and 4 from J, leaving 6 bases between them. Germline V gives CDR1 SGHTA, CDR2 FQGTGA. The CDR3 consists of 12 residues. Partial CDR3 DNA: TGTGCCAGCAGCGCGATGTACAATGAG. It translates to CASSAMYNE. The CDR3, in full, reads CASSAMYNEQFF. The variable domain in full, completed from reference TRBV7-3 and TRBJ2-1, reads GAGVSQTPSNKVTEKGKYVELRCDPISGHTALYWYRQSLGQGPEFLIYFQGTGAADDSGLPNDRFFAVRPEGSVSTLKIQRTERGDSAVYLCASSAMYNEQFFGPGTRLTVL.

The DNA read from the CDR3 is TGCAGTGCAGCCGGGACAGGGGGCTCTAATGAAAAA. This translates into CSAAGTGGSNEK. The CDR3 reads in full as CSAAGTGGSNEKLFF. The V gene is TRBV20-1, the J gene TRBJ1-4, with 12 bases aligning to TRBD1. The missing CDR3 end, 3 residues past where the read stops, is filled in from the germline J gene. Looked up from germline, CDR1 is DFQATT and CDR2 is SNEGSKA (reference sequence). The CDR3 is 15 amino acids. After removal of 6 bases from V and 3 bases from J, the junction contained 5 bases not matched to a gene.

Note on this clone: The read ends 3 residues shy of where the CDR3 ends; the end is completed using the germline J gene. The chain has TRBV6-2 or TRBV6-3 and TRBJ1-2; D is unresolved. Between the trimmed V and J ends, which lost 5 bases and 6 bases, there was a span of 13 bases. This CDR3 spans 13 amino acids. Germline values: CDR1 MNHEY, CDR2 SVGEGT. The covered CDR3 bases are TGTGCCAGCAGTCAACGGGTTAGTAATGGC. It specifies CASSQRVSNG. In full, the CDR3 is CASSQRVSNGYTF.